These T cell receptor beta chains were read from a single sample in a study of cytomegalovirus exposure and HLA in healthy donors. Clones were sequenced by immunoSEQ multiplex PCR, and TCRdb holds only the in-frame ones, with some missing. The sample lists over 200,000 clones; 70% to 85% were seen once. The specimen was PBMCs. The receptors originated from a woman aged 55-69 years in good health and CMV-seropositive. Each CDR3 is given with its conserved first and last residue. The order of the fields is clone size, D gene, J gene, V gene, CDR3 DNA, CDR3 protein. D genes are given only for firm matches. Clone size, where shown, is once, few, many, or a class for clones that have expanded.

clone size: .
D gene: .
J gene: TRBJ2-5
V gene: TRBV30
CDR3 DNA: TGTGCCTGGAACCCGGGATTGGAGACCCAGTACTTC
CDR3 protein: CAWNPGLETQYF

clone size: .
D gene: TRBD1
J gene: TRBJ2-7
V gene: TRBV27
CDR3 DNA: TGTGCCAGCAGTCCCCAGCGAAGGGGGGACAGGGCGCCCTTCGGGTACTTC
CDR3 protein: CASSPQRRGDRAPFGYF

clone size: .
D gene: .
J gene: TRBJ2-7
V gene: TRBV27
CDR3 DNA: TGTGCCAGCAGCTTGGGCCAGTTCTACGAGCAGTACTTC
CDR3 protein: CASSLGQFYEQYF

clone size: few
D gene: TRBD1
J gene: TRBJ1-1
V gene: TRBV5-1
CDR3 DNA: TGCGCCAGCAGCCCCCAGGGGGCGAACACTGAAGCTTTCTTT
CDR3 protein: CASSPQGANTEAFF

clone size: .
D gene: .
J gene: TRBJ2-3
V gene: TRBV4-1
CDR3 DNA: TGCGCCAGCAGCCAAGCCGGGTTTACCGACACAGATACGCAGTATTTT
CDR3 protein: CASSQAGFTDTDTQYF

clone size: .
D gene: .
J gene: TRBJ2-7
V gene: TRBV6-1
CDR3 DNA: TGTGCCAGCAGTGAACCTTTACAGGGAACCTACGAGCAGTACTTC
CDR3 protein: CASSEPLQGTYEQYF

clone size: .
D gene: .
J gene: TRBJ1-2
V gene: TRBV7-9
CDR3 DNA: TGTGCCAGCAGCTTAGGGAACAGGAATCGGGGCTACACCTTC
CDR3 protein: CASSLGNRNRGYTF

clone size: few
D gene: .
J gene: TRBJ1-2
V gene: TRBV28
CDR3 DNA: TGTGCCAGCAGTCCGTCCTTTGGGGGGATGGACTATGGCTACACCTTC
CDR3 protein: CASSPSFGGMDYGYTF

clone size: few
D gene: TRBD2
J gene: TRBJ2-2
V gene: TRBV4-1
CDR3 DNA: TGCGCCAGCAGCCAAGTACTAGCGGGAGGGCCGAGCACCGGGGAGCTGTTTTTT
CDR3 protein: CASSQVLAGGPSTGELFF

clone size: few
D gene: .
J gene: TRBJ1-2
V gene: TRBV5-8
CDR3 DNA: TGTGCCAGCAGCCCTCTGGGCAGGGGCTATGGCTACACCTTC
CDR3 protein: CASSPLGRGYGYTF

clone size: .
D gene: .
J gene: TRBJ2-5
V gene: TRBV14
CDR3 DNA: TGTGCCAGCAGCCAAGATGTAGAGGAGACCCAGTACTTC
CDR3 protein: CASSQDVEETQYF

clone size: .
D gene: .
J gene: TRBJ1-6
V gene: TRBV5-4
CDR3 DNA: TGTGCCAGCAGCTTGGGGTTGGCAGGCAGCTATAATTCACCCCTCCACTTT
CDR3 protein: CASSLGLAGSYNSPLHF

clone size: .
D gene: TRBD2
J gene: TRBJ2-5
V gene: TRBV5-1
CDR3 DNA: TGCGCCAGCAGCTTACTAGCGGGAGGTCAAGAGACCCAGTACTTC
CDR3 protein: CASSLLAGGQETQYF

clone size: .
D gene: .
J gene: TRBJ1-4
V gene: TRBV6-5
CDR3 DNA: TGTGCCAGCAGCCTAGACGGCTATGAAAAACTGTTTTTT
CDR3 protein: CASSLDGYEKLFF

clone size: .
D gene: .
J gene: TRBJ1-5
V gene: TRBV15
CDR3 DNA: TGTGCCACCAGCAGGGGGCTATGGATTGGATTGGATTTT
CDR3 protein: CATSRGLWIGLDF

clone size: .
D gene: TRBD1
J gene: TRBJ1-2
V gene: TRBV7-2
CDR3 DNA: TGTGCCAGCAGCTTCCAGGGGGACTATGGCTACACCTTC
CDR3 protein: CASSFQGDYGYTF

clone size: few
D gene: TRBD1
J gene: TRBJ1-3
V gene: TRBV5-1
CDR3 DNA: TGCGCCAGCAGCTCGACAGGGCAAGGAAACACCATATATTTT
CDR3 protein: CASSSTGQGNTIYF

clone size: .
D gene: TRBD1
J gene: TRBJ1-6
V gene: TRBV30
CDR3 DNA: TGTGCCTGGGGAAGGGGGCTCGATGGGGATTCACCCCTCCACTTT
CDR3 protein: CAWGRGLDGDSPLHF

clone size: .
D gene: .
J gene: TRBJ1-2
V gene: TRBV2
CDR3 DNA: TGTGCCAGCAGTGAAGTATCGGACAGATATGGCTACACCTTC
CDR3 protein: CASSEVSDRYGYTF

clone size: .
D gene: .
J gene: TRBJ1-2
V gene: TRBV5-1
CDR3 DNA: TGCGCCAGCAGCTTGTCCCCTAATGAGGGCTATGGCTACACCTTC
CDR3 protein: CASSLSPNEGYGYTF

clone size: few
D gene: .
J gene: TRBJ2-1
V gene: TRBV5-1
CDR3 DNA: TGCGCCAGCAGCTTGAATCCGGGGACCTACAATGAGCAGTTCTTC
CDR3 protein: CASSLNPGTYNEQFF

clone size: .
D gene: .
J gene: TRBJ2-2
V gene: TRBV5-5
CDR3 DNA: TGTGCCAGCAGCTTGGATCCGGGATCGACCGGGGAGCTGTTTTTT
CDR3 protein: CASSLDPGSTGELFF